This T cell receptor (beta chain) appears in the sequencing data of a study of cytomegalovirus exposure and HLA in healthy donors. The CDR3 totals 15 residues. The germline V and J ends were trimmed by 0 bases and 3 bases, with 13 bases remaining between them. The V gene's germline CDR1 is SGHDT and CDR2 YYEEEE. In this sample, this clone turned up a few times. The antigen is not known. The PCR had 60 Vbeta and 13 Jbeta primers. Profiled with immunoSEQ multiplex PCR; TCRdb holds only in-frame clones, not every one. Altogether 100,000 to 150,000 clones are present, 6.5% to 9.5% being singletons, with the ten largest covering about 5.5%. The study, taken as a whole, reports: Rare TCR sequences dominated, though some public TCRs recurred in many donors.

The chain has TRBV5-6 and TRBJ2-7, with D tentatively TRBD1 (5 bases). The source of this sequence is a man aged 35-49 years in good health and CMV-seronegative. The material sequenced was PBMCs. CDR3 region: CASSLDSDTLYEQYF. CDR3 coding DNA: TGTGCCAGCAGCTTGGATTCGGACACTCTCTACGAGCAGTACTTC.